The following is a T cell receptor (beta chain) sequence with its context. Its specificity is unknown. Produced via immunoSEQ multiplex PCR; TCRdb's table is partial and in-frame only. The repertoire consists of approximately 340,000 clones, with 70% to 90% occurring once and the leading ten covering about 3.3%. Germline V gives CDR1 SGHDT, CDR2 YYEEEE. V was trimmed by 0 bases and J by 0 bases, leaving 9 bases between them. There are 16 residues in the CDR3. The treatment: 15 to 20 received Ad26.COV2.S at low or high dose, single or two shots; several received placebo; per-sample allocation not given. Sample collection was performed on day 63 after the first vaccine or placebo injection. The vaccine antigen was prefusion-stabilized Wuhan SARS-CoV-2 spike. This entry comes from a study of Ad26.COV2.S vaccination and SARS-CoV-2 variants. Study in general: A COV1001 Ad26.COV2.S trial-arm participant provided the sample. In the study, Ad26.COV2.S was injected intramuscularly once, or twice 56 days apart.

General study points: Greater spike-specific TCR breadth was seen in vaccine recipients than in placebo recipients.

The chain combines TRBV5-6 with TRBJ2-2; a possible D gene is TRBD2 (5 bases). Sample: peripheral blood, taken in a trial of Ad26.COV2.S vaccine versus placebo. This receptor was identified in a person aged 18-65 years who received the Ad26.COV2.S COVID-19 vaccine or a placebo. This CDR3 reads CASSLGLATNTGELFF. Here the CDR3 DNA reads TGTGCCAGCAGCTTGGGGCTAGCAACGAACACCGGGGAGCTGTTTTTT.